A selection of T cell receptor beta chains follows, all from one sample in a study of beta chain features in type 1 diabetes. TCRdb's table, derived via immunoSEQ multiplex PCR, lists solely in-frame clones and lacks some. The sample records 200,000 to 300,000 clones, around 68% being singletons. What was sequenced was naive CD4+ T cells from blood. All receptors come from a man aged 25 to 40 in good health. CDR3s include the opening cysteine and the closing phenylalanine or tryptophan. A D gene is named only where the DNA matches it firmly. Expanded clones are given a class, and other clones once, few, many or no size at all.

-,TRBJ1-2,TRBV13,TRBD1,TGTGCCAGCAGCCGGGCCCGGACAGGTGGCTACACCTTC,CASSRARTGGYTF
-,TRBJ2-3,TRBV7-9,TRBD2,TGTGCCAGCAGCCCCGGCCGTCTAGCGGGGTTTTCAGATACGCAGTATTTT,CASSPGRLAGFSDTQYF
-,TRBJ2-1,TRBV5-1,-,TGCGCCAGCAGCTCGACGACAGGGAGGAATGAGCAGTTCTTC,CASSSTTGRNEQFF
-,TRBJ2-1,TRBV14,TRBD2,TGTGCCAGCAGCCCCCTGGCGGGCGGGAGATCGAACAATGAGCAGTTCTTC,CASSPLAGGRSNNEQFF
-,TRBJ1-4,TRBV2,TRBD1,TGTGCCAGCGGTAGTGGTTGGGACAGAGGGTTTTTT,CASGSGWDRGFF
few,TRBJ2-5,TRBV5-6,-,TGTGCCAGCAGCAGGGGTAACCGGGAGACCCAGTACTTC,CASSRGNRETQYF
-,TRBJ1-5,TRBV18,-,TGTGCCAGCTCACCACTACGGAGCAATCAGCCCCAGCATTTT,CASSPLRSNQPQHF
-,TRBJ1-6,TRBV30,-,TGTGCCGCCGGCGGGGCCCTCCACTTT,CAAGGALHF
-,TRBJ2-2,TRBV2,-,TGTGCCAGCACCACAGGACAGTACACCGGGGAGCTGTTTTTT,CASTTGQYTGELFF
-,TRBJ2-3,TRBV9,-,TGTGCCAGCAGCGTAGGGACAGACAGCACAGATACGCAGTATTTT,CASSVGTDSTDTQYF
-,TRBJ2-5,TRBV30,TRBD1,TGTGCCTGGAGCCGATCCCGGGACAGGGGGCGCGAGACCCAGTACTTC,CAWSRSRDRGRETQYF
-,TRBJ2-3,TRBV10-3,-,TGTGCCATCAGTGAGTCCCGTTCTAACACAGATACGCAGTATTTT,CAISESRSNTDTQYF
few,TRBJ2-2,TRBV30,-,TGTGCCTGGAGTGTGTACGCCGGGGAGCTGTTTTTT,CAWSVYAGELFF
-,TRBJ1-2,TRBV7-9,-,TGTGCCAGCAGCTTTGGTGACCTGGCCGGCTACACCTTC,CASSFGDLAGYTF
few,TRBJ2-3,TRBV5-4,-,TGTGCCAGCAACTTACCTAGCACAGATACGCAGTATTTT,CASNLPSTDTQYF
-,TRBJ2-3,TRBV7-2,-,TGTGCCAGCAGCCCCTTAGGGGGCGGGGGAGATACGCAGTATTTT,CASSPLGGGGDTQYF
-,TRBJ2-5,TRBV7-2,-,TGTGCCAGCAGCTTAGGGGGTAGAGAGACCCAGTACTTC,CASSLGGRETQYF
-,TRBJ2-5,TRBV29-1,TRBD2,TGCAGCGTTGGACTAGCCCTCAGAGAGACCCAGTACTTC,CSVGLALRETQYF
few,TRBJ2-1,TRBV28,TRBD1,TGTGCCAGCCCTCCCACAGGGGGCTCCTACAATGAGCAGTTCTTC,CASPPTGGSYNEQFF
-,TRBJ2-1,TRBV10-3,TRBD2,TGTGCCATCAGTGCTACAGCGGGAGGTGAGAATGAGCAGTTCTTC,CAISATAGGENEQFF
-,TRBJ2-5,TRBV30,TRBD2,TGTGCCTGGAGTGTGTCAGCTACCCCGGGGGGGACCCAGTACTTC,CAWSVSATPGGTQYF
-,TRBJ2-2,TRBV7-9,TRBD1,TGTGCCAGCAGCTCGGGACAGGGTAACACCGGGGAGCTGTTTTTT,CASSSGQGNTGELFF
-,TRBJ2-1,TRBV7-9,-,TGTGCCAGCAGCTTAGTTGTGTCTAGTCATGAGCAGTTCTTC,CASSLVVSSHEQFF
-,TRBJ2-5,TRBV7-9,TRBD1,TGTGCCAGCAGCTCTGACAGGGGCCAAGAGACCCAGTACTTC,CASSSDRGQETQYF
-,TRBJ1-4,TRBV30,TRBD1,TGTGCCTGGTCCCCTGTCGGGGACAGGGGTGAAAAACTGTTTTTT,CAWSPVGDRGEKLFF
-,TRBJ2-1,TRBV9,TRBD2,TGTGCCAGCAGCGAAACCGGGACTAGCGGGAACAATGAGCAGTTCTTC,CASSETGTSGNNEQFF
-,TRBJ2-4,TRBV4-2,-,TGTGCCAGCAGCCAAGAACCCTTAGCCAAAAACATTCAGTACTTC,CASSQEPLAKNIQYF
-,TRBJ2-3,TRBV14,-,TGTGCCAGCAGCCAAGGTTTCGTTTGGTATTTT,CASSQGFVWYF
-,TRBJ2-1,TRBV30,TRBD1,TGTGCGGGTAACAGGGGTCCCTACAATGAGCAGTTCTTC,CAGNRGPYNEQFF
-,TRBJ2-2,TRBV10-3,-,TGTGCCATCACAATCGGGGTCTTCGCGAACACCGGGGAGCTGTTTTTT,CAITIGVFANTGELFF
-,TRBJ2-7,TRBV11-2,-,TGTGCCAGCAGCCGGGTACGGAGTCCCCTCGAGCAGTACTTC,CASSRVRSPLEQYF
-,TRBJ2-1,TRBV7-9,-,TGTGCCAGCAGCTGGGGCAGGGACGGGAATGAGCAGTTCTTC,CASSWGRDGNEQFF
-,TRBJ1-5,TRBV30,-,TGTGCCTGGAGTCCGGCAGTTCATCAGCCCCAGCATTTT,CAWSPAVHQPQHF
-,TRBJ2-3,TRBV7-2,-,TGTGCCAGCAGCCCTCAGGCAGGCCGCACAGATACGCAGTATTTT,CASSPQAGRTDTQYF
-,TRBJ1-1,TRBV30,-,TGTGCCTCGGCCCGGGGGTCGGGCACTGAAGCTTTCTTT,CASARGSGTEAFF
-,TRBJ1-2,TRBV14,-,TGTGCCAGCAGCCAAGATCTGTATTATGGCTACACCTTC,CASSQDLYYGYTF
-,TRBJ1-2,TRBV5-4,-,TGTGCCAGCAGCTTGGATATAGGAGGCTACACCTTC,CASSLDIGGYTF